Below are 14 T cell receptor beta chains sequenced from a single sample in a study of sequential checkpoint blockade in melanoma. This table comes from immunoSEQ multiplex PCR, and its TCRdb copy is limited to in-frame clones, with some not included. This table holds 3,000 or so clones, approximately 20% found once. Treatment denoted: randomized to nivolumab then ipilimumab (arm A) or the reverse (arm B). Sequenced material: tumor tissue (inferred from file names), taken from a patient given nivolumab and ipilimumab in sequence. The receptor set was obtained from a human donor with melanoma.

This clone appeared a few times. This chain joins TRBV12-5 and TRBJ1-5; D is uncertain. The length of the CDR3 is 12 residues. Per the germline V gene, CDR1 is LGHNT and CDR2 is FRNRAP. The DNA of the CDR3 is TGTGCCAGCAATGGAGGGCCGGGACCCCAGCATTTT. As protein: CASNGGPGPQHF.

In its sample, this clone ranks as medium-sized. The chain combines TRBV6-8 with TRBJ1-1; D is possibly TRBD1 (5 bases). The V end lost 5 bases, the J end lost 2 bases, and 12 bases lay between the germline ends. The CDR3 runs to 14 residues. CDR1 MNHGY and CDR2 SAAAGT come from the germline V gene. CDR3 bases: TGTGCCAGCAGTCTCGGACATACCAACACTGAAGCTTTCTTT. The encoded protein is CASSLGHTNTEAFF.

By share of the sample, this clone is medium-sized. The junction departs from the called germline gene at one end, perhaps through a read error. V is TRBV6-8 and J is TRBJ1-5, with D possibly matching TRBD1 (5 bases). The CDR3 is 13 residues long. Germline V gene lookup returns CDR1 MNHGY and CDR2 SAAAGT. CDR3 DNA sequence: TGTGCCAGCAGGTTCGGGGGGAATCAGGCCCAGCATTTT. It specifies CASRFGGNQAQHF.

This clone is deemed medium-sized. This chain uses TRBV11-3 with TRBJ1-6; no reliable D call. V lost 4 bases, J lost 0 bases, and 4 bases lay in between. The CDR3 is 14 residues long. Germline CDR1 reads SGHNT; CDR2 reads YENEEA. The CDR3 reads CASSWSSYNSPLHF. The CDR3 nucleotides read TGTGCCAGCAGCTGGAGCTCCTATAATTCACCCCTCCACTTT.

This clone was observed many times. The chain couples TRBV11-3 to TRBJ1-5; D remains unclear. V lost 5 bases and J 4 bases, leaving 15 bases between the germline ends. The germline V gene encodes CDR1 SGHNT and CDR2 YENEEA. The CDR3 spans 15 residues. The CDR3 loop is CASSHTTAGNQPQHF. In nucleotides, the CDR3 is TGTGCCAGCAGCCACACAACCGCGGGAAATCAGCCCCAGCATTTT. The complete variable domain, with remaining parts taken from reference TRBV11-3 and TRBJ1-5, reads EAGVVQSPRYKIIEKKQPVAFWCNPISGHNTLYWYLQNLGQGPELLIRYENEEAVDDSQLPKDRFSAERLKGVDSTLKIQPAELGDSAVYLCASSHTTAGNQPQHFGDGTRLSIL.

This clone showed up many times. The chain couples TRBV7-6 to TRBJ1-2, with D unresolved. Germline CDR1 and CDR2: SGHVS and FNYEAQ. The CDR3 extends over 14 amino acids. Trimming stripped 2 bases from V and 6 bases from J, with 13 bases between. CDR3 loop: CASSLPRVLDGYTF. The CDR3 bases are TGTGCCAGCAGCTTACCAAGGGTCTTGGATGGCTACACCTTC.

The rearrangement joins TRBV11-3 to TRBJ1-4; a weak D match, TRBD1 (5 bases). This CDR3 has 14 amino acids. V shed 2 bases and J shed 8 bases, with 12 bases lying between them. Germline CDR1 reads SGHNT; CDR2 reads YENEEA. CDR3 loop: CASSLSLGREKLFF. For the CDR3, the DNA is TGTGCCAGCAGCTTATCGTTGGGGCGAGAAAAACTGTTTTTT.

In this sample, this clone is medium-sized. In DNA, the CDR3 is TGTGCCAGCAGAAAAATCGAGGGGATCAGGGGGCATGGCTACACCTTC. Residues: CASRKIEGIRGHGYTF. The chain joins TRBV6-8 to TRBJ1-2; 8 positions agree with TRBD1. The CDR3 extends over 16 amino acids. Germline assignment: CDR1 MNHGY and CDR2 SAAAGT. J was trimmed by 6 bases and V by 6 bases; bases with no gene match: 15.

The chain couples TRBV28 to TRBJ1-3, with a weak D call TRBD1 (6 bases). The ends were cut back, 8 bases at V and 3 bases at J, with 14 bases in the middle. The germline gives CDR1 MDHEN, CDR2 SYDVKM. The CDR3 runs to 14 residues. The CDR3 DNA reads as TGTGCCAGCGGAACACAGGGTCTTGGAAACACCATATATTTT. Residues: CASGTQGLGNTIYF.

V is TRBV23-1 and J is TRBJ2-5; D remains ambiguous. TRBV23-1 is an open reading frame whose function is uncertain. V was cut by 9 bases and J by 4 bases, with 15 bases left in between. This CDR3 has 13 residues. The CDR3 nucleotides are TGCGCCAGAAGCCGTACACCTCCAGAGACCCAGTACTTC. This encodes CARSRTPPETQYF.

This sequence joins TRBV10-2 and TRBJ2-1, with 9 bases fitting TRBD1. Trimming took 5 bases from V and 8 from J; bases not matched to a gene: 22. Germline CDR1 reads WSHSY; CDR2 reads SAAADI. The CDR3 consists of 19 residues. The CDR3 bases are TGCGCCAGCAGTTTAATTCGGTTTGGATTACAGGGGGCGAACGATGAGCAGTTCTTC. Protein sequence: CASSLIRFGLQGANDEQFF.

This clone was seen a few times. The gene calls are TRBV28 and TRBJ2-2; 10 nucleotides agree with TRBD2. Trimming took 3 bases from V and 7 from J; bases not matched to a gene: 8. This CDR3 region has 16 residues. The germline V gene encodes CDR1 MDHEN and CDR2 SYDVKM. This chain's CDR3 is CASSFATAGGNGELFF. The DNA of the CDR3 is TGTGCCAGCAGTTTTGCGACAGCGGGGGGGAACGGGGAGCTGTTTTTT.

The chain has TRBV19 and TRBJ2-1, with TRBD1 matching over 7 bases. V lost 2 bases to trimming and J lost 6 bases; unmatched junction nucleotides: 4. The germline V gene has CDR1 LNHDA and CDR2 SQIVND (reference sequence). CDR3 length: 14 residues. The CDR3 DNA sequence: TGTGCCAGTAGTATACAACAGGGGACCAATGAGCAGTTCTTC. Its translation is CASSIQQGTNEQFF.

This chain uses TRBV19 with TRBJ1-1; 7 positions agree with TRBD1. The CDR3 contains 14 residues. The junction had 8 bases not matched to a gene; V was cut back by 4 bases and J by 6 bases. Germline values: CDR1 LNHDA, CDR2 SQIVND (reference sequence). CDR3 in DNA: TGTGCCAGTAGTAAAGGGCGACAGGGCGCTGAAGCTTTCTTT. It specifies CASSKGRQGAEAFF.